This T cell receptor beta chain was captured by sequencing in a study of T cell changes during pregnancy in multiple sclerosis. The protocol was immunoSEQ multiplex PCR, while the TCRdb copy is restricted to in-frame clones and leaves out a portion. The sample shows about 49,000 clones, 85% to 95% of them seen only once. The CDR3 totals 14 residues. Looked up from germline, CDR1 is LGHNA and CDR2 is YSLEER. Trimming took 1 base from V and 5 from J, leaving 11 bases between them. This chain joins TRBV4-3 and TRBJ1-2, with D perhaps TRBD1 (6 bases). The sample here was CD4+ T cells from peripheral blood mononuclear cells, taken in the second trimester of pregnancy. This clonotype was sampled from a female donor in good health, enrolled as a control in a pregnancy study. The CDR3 protein is CASSQGGLLYGYTF. CDR3 coding DNA: TGCGCCAGCAGCCAAGGGGGGCTACTTTATGGCTACACCTTC.